These 11 T cell receptor beta chains share one sample of origin, sequenced in a study of vaccination and CD4 T cells after COVID-19. Treatment: roughly 11-day PBMC culture with coronavirus spike peptide pools or control peptides (ViraFEST assay). Sequencing of the DNA from cultured CD4+ T cells was carried out with the Oncomine TCR Beta short-read assay. TCRdb reprocessed the PCR reads via MiXCR and lists one record per CDR3 protein. The sample records some 14,000 distinct CDR3 sequences, over 50% being singletons. Their recognized antigens are unknown. The starting material was cultured CD4+ T cells from blood, obtained after SARS-CoV-2 vaccination. These receptor sequences come from a human donor with COVID-19.

This sequence joins TRBV20-1 and TRBJ2-7, with 8 positions matching TRBD2. The CDR3 runs to 15 residues. The germline V gene has CDR1 DFQATT and CDR2 SNEGSKA (reference sequence). V lost 3 bases and J lost 0; bases outside the gene matches: 7. The CDR3 sequence is CSASPRGGSSYEQYF. The CDR3 DNA reads as TGCAGTGCTAGCCCTCGGGGGGGGAGCTCCTACGAGCAGTACTTC.

Regarding this clonotype: A read error may account for a junction end that differs from germline. The rearrangement uses TRBV7-6 and TRBJ2-2, with a possible D match to TRBD1 (6 bases). The CDR3 runs 16 residues. Germline V gene data show CDR1 as SGHVS and CDR2 as FNYEAQ. CDR3 nucleotide sequence: TGTGCTAGCAGCTTTGGTCTGGGGGCGCAGACCGGGGAGCTGTTTTTT. Translation: CASSFGLGAQTGELFF.

The chain combines TRBV6-2 or TRBV6-3 with TRBJ2-1; TRBD2 matches 8 bases. Germline V gene sequence: CDR1 MNHEY, CDR2 SVGEGT. There are 12 residues in the CDR3. The V and J ends lost 6 bases and 12 bases, in that order; junction bases with no gene match: 7. CDR3 coding DNA: TGTGCCAGCAGCCGGGGGGGCCTCGGGCAGTTCTTC. Translated, it gives CASSRGGLGQFF.

The V gene is TRBV27, the J gene TRBJ1-2; a possible D gene is TRBD1 (6 bases). This CDR3 has 17 amino acids. V lost 7 bases and J lost 5, with 26 bases in between. CDR1 MNHEY and CDR2 SMNVEV come from the germline V gene (reference sequence). The CDR3 is CASTLKGHGGPAYGYTF. In DNA form, the CDR3 reads TGTGCCAGCACCCTCAAAGGTCATGGGGGGCCTGCTTATGGCTACACCTTC.

The chain links TRBV7-2 to TRBJ1-1; weak D call: TRBD1 (5 bases). Germline-derived CDR1 and CDR2 are SGHTA and FQGNSA. The CDR3 has 14 residues. Trimming removed 5 bases from V and 0 bases from J, with 10 bases in between. In DNA form, the CDR3 reads TGTGCCAGCAGCAGAGACAGAGTGAACACTGAAGCTTTCTTT. Translating gives CASSRDRVNTEAFF.

As concerns this clonotype: Germline and junction disagree at one end, which may indicate a read error. The rearrangement links TRBV7-7 to TRBJ2-2; 12 bases agree with TRBD2. This CDR3 has 16 amino acids. Per the germline V gene, CDR1 is SSHAT and CDR2 is FNYEAQ (reference sequence). For the CDR3, the DNA is TGTGCTAGCAGGAGGACTAGCGGGGACCCCACCGGGGAGCTGTTTTTT. Translating it yields CASRRTSGDPTGELFF.

This sequence joins TRBV6-2 or TRBV6-3 and TRBJ2-2; D perhaps matches TRBD2 (5 bases). Per germline, CDR1 MNHEY and CDR2 SVGEGT. V lost 5 bases and J 1 base, leaving 11 bases between the germline ends. The CDR3 is 15 amino acids. CDR3 sequence (DNA): TGTGCCAGCAGTGCCGGGGTGCGGAACACCGGGGAGCTGTTTTTT. Its protein is CASSAGVRNTGELFF.

A single count supports this clonotype. The chain has TRBV19 and TRBJ2-7, with TRBD1 matching over 7 bases. Germline V gene lookup returns CDR1 LNHDA and CDR2 SQIVND (reference sequence). The ends lost 6 bases at V and 5 bases at J; junction bases unmatched: 10. The CDR3 consists of 14 residues. CDR3 nucleotide sequence: TGTGCCAGTAGGCTGGGAACAGGGGCCCACGAGCAGTACTTC. This sequence encodes CASRLGTGAHEQYF.

This clonotype was seen only a few times. The chain joins TRBV30 to TRBJ1-1; D gene unclear. The CDR3 loop spans 11 amino acids. Germline CDR1 reads GTSNPN; CDR2 reads SVGIG (reference sequence). V lost 4 bases, J lost 3 bases, and 6 bases lay in between. Here the CDR3 reads CAWNGYTEAFF. CDR3 in DNA: TGTGCCTGGAATGGATACACTGAAGCTTTCTTT.

This clonotype was counted between two and nine times. This chain connects TRBV28 to TRBJ1-5; D ambiguous. This CDR3 has 12 amino acids. The V end lost 5 bases, the J end lost 11 bases, and 13 bases lay between the germline ends. CDR1 and CDR2 (germline): MDHEN, SYDVKM. The CDR3 is CASSPEAGAQHF. DNA of the CDR3: TGTGCCAGCAGTCCAGAGGCCGGGGCCCAGCATTTT.

This clonotype was seen more than once but under ten times. This sequence joins TRBV6-1 and TRBJ1-1, with D possibly matching TRBD1 (5 bases). Germline V gene data show CDR1 as MNHNS and CDR2 as SASEGT. V gave up 6 bases and J gave up 2 bases, with 10 bases separating them. The CDR3 is 13 amino acids. CDR3 nucleotide sequence: TGTGCCAGCAGCCCGACAGTAAACACTGAAGCTTTCTTT. Its protein product is CASSPTVNTEAFF.